These 21 T cell receptor beta chains were sequenced from one sample in a study of blood T cell repertoires in COVID-19 (dated by TCRdb to about 2020). The library was obtained by the immunoSEQ multiplex PCR assay. Sourced from immuneACCESS, this table was stored by TCRdb with only in-frame sequences that have V and J called. A share of the clones is absent; for the studies checked, an unresolved V gene accounts for under half, and the remainder has no known explanation. Present in this sample are approximately 250,000 clones, approximately 86% of which were seen just once. Around 8.8% of the sample belongs to the ten largest clones. Specimen: peripheral blood. The receptors were gathered from a middle-aged man with active or convalescent COVID-19.

This chain joins TRBV6-4 and TRBJ2-1; TRBD2 agrees at 8 bases. The CDR3 covers 13 residues. V shed 4 bases and J 9 bases; nucleotides not matched to a gene: 5. Germline CDR1 MRHNA, CDR2 SNTAGT. DNA for the CDR3: TGTGCCAGCAGTGTGGCGGGGGGCGGTGAGCAGTTCTTC. This gives the protein CASSVAGGGEQFF.

This clone occurred once. The chain carries TRBV2 and TRBJ2-3; D may be TRBD2 (6 bases). The V end lost 5 bases, the J end lost 2 bases, and 8 bases lay between the germline ends. This CDR3 region has 13 residues. Germline CDR1 SNHLY, CDR2 FYNNEI. CDR3 coding DNA: TGTGCCAGCAGTAGGGACTTCACAGATACGCAGTATTTT. Translation gives CASSRDFTDTQYF.

The gene calls are TRBV4-2 and TRBJ2-5; the D gene is possibly TRBD2 (7 bases). Germline assignment: CDR1 LGHNA and CDR2 YNFKEQ. V gave up 4 bases and J gave up 5 bases, with 17 bases separating them. CDR3 size: 15 residues. CDR3 region: CASSPARGAGETQYF. The DNA of the CDR3 is TGTGCCAGCAGCCCGGCCCGGGGGGCGGGTGAGACCCAGTACTTC.

This chain links TRBV2 with TRBJ2-1; tentative D call: TRBD2 (6 bases). This CDR3 spans 14 amino acids. Germline V CDR1 and CDR2: SNHLY, FYNNEI. V was pared by 7 bases and J by 2 bases, with 12 bases between. The CDR3: CASIRDSPYNEQFF. In DNA, the CDR3 is TGTGCCAGCATACGGGACTCCCCCTACAATGAGCAGTTCTTC.

A single count supports this clone. The rearrangement joins TRBV11-3 to TRBJ2-7; no clear D. Trimming took 5 bases from V and 6 from J, leaving 14 bases between them. This CDR3 has 13 amino acids. Germline CDR1 and CDR2: SGHNT and YENEEA. The CDR3 coding sequence is TGTGCCAGCAGCATGTCTTTCCCCCTCGAGCAGTACTTC. Translating gives CASSMSFPLEQYF.

V gene TRBV7-3 combines with J gene TRBJ2-1; 8 nucleotides match TRBD2. The CDR3 extends over 13 amino acids. Germline values: CDR1 SGHTA, CDR2 FQGTGA. V gave up 3 bases and J gave up 10 bases; unmatched junction bases: 5. The CDR3 sequence is CASSLSGSDEQFF. The CDR3 nucleotides are TGTGCCAGCAGCTTGAGCGGGAGTGACGAGCAGTTCTTC.

The V and J genes are TRBV5-1 and TRBJ2-3; 11 positions match TRBD2. The V segment lost 8 bases and the J segment 2 bases; nucleotides outside the gene matches: 10. The CDR3 is 16 residues long. In germline, CDR1 is SGHRS, CDR2 YFSETQ. DNA for the CDR3: TGCGCCAGTGCTAGCGGGAGGAACCATGCCACAGATACGCAGTATTTT. This encodes CASASGRNHATDTQYF.

The chain is built from TRBV5-6 and TRBJ1-1; D uncertain. V was pared by 4 bases and J by 8 bases, with 9 bases between. Per germline, CDR1 SGHDT and CDR2 YYEEEE. The CDR3 sequence is 11 residues long. In DNA form, the CDR3 reads TGTGCCAGCAGCCGGACTTTGGAAGCTTTCTTT. The encoded protein is CASSRTLEAFF.

This clone was observed a single time. The CDR3 protein is CATRATQGRTEAFF. The CDR3 nucleotides are TGTGCCACCCGTGCGACCCAGGGGCGGACTGAAGCTTTCTTT. The J gene is TRBJ1-1, the V gene TRBV10-3, with D possibly TRBD1 on 6 matching bases. The CDR3 totals 14 residues. V was cut by 10 bases and J by 5 bases, with 20 bases left in between. Germline V gene sequence: CDR1 ENHRY, CDR2 SYGVKD.

This chain connects TRBV12-1 to TRBJ1-5; the table's TRBD1 call for D was not verified on the DNA. TRBV12-1 is given as a pseudogene. The CDR3 length is 20 residues. The CDR3 region has the DNA TGTGCCAGCAGCCCTCAGCCGGGACAGGGAGGATCTACGAGCAATCAGCCCCAGCATTTT. Protein product: CASSPQPGQGGSTSNQPQHF.

The CDR3 loop reads CSVEGSGQVSDEQYF. Written as DNA, the CDR3 is TGCAGCGTTGAAGGATCGGGACAGGTCTCGGACGAGCAGTACTTC. The gene calls are TRBV29-1 and TRBJ2-7; TRBD1 agrees at 8 bases. The CDR3 is 15 residues long. V was clipped by 1 base and J by 5 bases; unmatched bases: 10. The germline V gene has CDR1 SQVTM and CDR2 ANQGSEA.

This clone was recorded only once. The chain's CDR3 is CASSFWGSNNEQFF. CDR3 sequence (DNA): TGTGCCAGCAGCTTTTGGGGCTCTAACAATGAGCAGTTCTTC. The chain is built from TRBV11-3 and TRBJ2-1, with a possible D match to TRBD1 (5 bases). The CDR3 contains 14 residues. V dropped 3 bases and J dropped 5 bases, with 11 bases sitting between them. Germline loops: CDR1 SGHNT, CDR2 YENEEA. Supplemented by reference TRBV11-3 and TRBJ2-1, the full variable domain reads EAGVVQSPRYKIIEKKQPVAFWCNPISGHNTLYWYLQNLGQGPELLIRYENEEAVDDSQLPKDRFSAERLKGVDSTLKIQPAELGDSAVYLCASSFWGSNNEQFFGPGTRLTVL.

The rearrangement joins TRBV18 to TRBJ2-1; 9 bases fit TRBD2. This CDR3 contains 16 residues. V gave up 5 bases and J gave up 7 bases; unmatched junction bases: 12. In germline, CDR1 is KGHSH, CDR2 LQKENI. The CDR3 bases are TGTGCCAGCTCAGAAAGTTTCGGCGGGAGGGAAAATGAGCAGTTCTTC. This translates into CASSESFGGRENEQFF.

Only a few counts were recorded for this clone. V and J are TRBV6-5 and TRBJ1-1; D gene ambiguous. Germline values: CDR1 MNHEY, CDR2 SVGAGI. The CDR3 runs 13 residues. The V gene lost 2 bases and the J gene lost 3 bases, with 7 bases spanning the gap. For the CDR3, the DNA is TGTGCCAGCAGTTACCAAGAGGACACTGAAGCTTTCTTT. Encoded protein: CASSYQEDTEAFF.

The chain links TRBV5-1 to TRBJ2-7; the D gene is possibly TRBD1 (6 bases). This CDR3 is 16 amino acids long. The germline V gene encodes CDR1 SGHRS and CDR2 YFSETQ. The V end was cut by 3 bases, the J end by 3 bases, with 19 bases between. CDR3 DNA sequence: TGCGCCAGCAGCTACGGTTCTATGACAGGTGGCTACGAGCAGTACTTC. It translates to CASSYGSMTGGYEQYF.

In this sample, this clone turned up once. The chain couples TRBV9 to TRBJ2-3; TRBD1 matches 8 bases. CDR3 length: 16 residues. Germline CDR1 SGDLS, CDR2 YYNGEE. V gave up 3 bases and J gave up 2 bases; unmatched junction bases: 8. This CDR3 is CASSAPGGLYTDTQYF. CDR3 in DNA: TGTGCCAGCAGCGCACCAGGGGGCCTCTACACAGATACGCAGTATTTT.

The chain links TRBV7-9 to TRBJ2-7; 8 bases line up with TRBD2. The ends lost 5 bases at V and 5 bases at J; junction bases unmatched: 11. The V gene's germline CDR1 is SEHNR and CDR2 FQNEAQ (reference sequence). CDR3 length: 15 residues. This CDR3 is CASSPHGGGPNEQYF. CDR3 nucleotide sequence: TGTGCCAGCAGCCCCCACGGGGGGGGTCCAAACGAGCAGTACTTC.

The chain links TRBV19 to TRBJ1-5; D perhaps matches TRBD1 (5 bases). Germline CDR1 and CDR2: LNHDA and SQIVND (reference sequence). V was clipped by 1 base and J by 3 bases, with 13 bases between them. This CDR3 has 16 amino acids. CDR3 sequence: CASSIAGGATNQPQHF. CDR3 DNA: TGTGCCAGTAGTATAGCGGGGGGAGCGACCAATCAGCCCCAGCATTTT.

The rearrangement uses TRBV7-2 and TRBJ2-7, with TRBD1 matching 10 bases. Per the germline V gene, CDR1 is SGHTA and CDR2 is FQGNSA. The V segment lost 5 bases and the J segment 4 bases; nucleotides outside the gene matches: 8. This CDR3 spans 15 amino acids. CDR3 sequence (DNA): TGTGCCAGCAGCCTCCAGGGACAGGGGCAGTACGAGCAGTACTTC. Amino acids: CASSLQGQGQYEQYF.

V and J are TRBV28 and TRBJ2-7; 7 nucleotides agree with TRBD1. The CDR3 extends over 13 amino acids. Looked up from germline, CDR1 is MDHEN and CDR2 is SYDVKM. The trim removed 5 bases at V and 3 bases at J, leaving 4 bases unmatched. CDR3 in amino acids: CASSDGDSYEQYF. The CDR3 DNA follows: TGTGCCAGCAGTGACGGGGACAGCTACGAGCAGTACTTC.

In DNA, the CDR3 is TGTGCCAGCAGCTTAGTTGGGCGGGAGGGCACTAACAATGAGCAGTTCTTC. Translated: CASSLVGREGTNNEQFF. The chain joins TRBV11-2 to TRBJ2-1; 9 bases are a match to TRBD2. Per germline, CDR1 SGHAT and CDR2 FQNNGV. The ends lost 1 base at V and 5 bases at J; junction bases unmatched: 9. The CDR3 has 17 residues.